This TCR beta chain appears in the sequencing data of a study of cytomegalovirus exposure and HLA in healthy donors. Study context: About 82 million unique TCRs from HLA-typed donors were held in an early release of data.

On this clone itself: Its matching antigen is unknown.

PCR was performed using 60 Vbeta and 13 Jbeta primers. Libraries were prepared by immunoSEQ multiplex PCR; TCRdb keeps only in-frame clonotypes and omits some of them. The sample includes 170,000 or so clones, roughly 75% seen only once; the top ten take 1%. CDR1 is SGHKS, CDR2 YYEKEE, per germline (reference sequence). V gave up 1 base and J gave up 7 bases; unmatched junction bases: 1. This CDR3 has 12 residues. General study results and limits: The authors reported that TCR beta sequences could predict HLA-A and HLA-B alleles. These predictions were accurate for most subjects in the first cohort.

V is TRBV5-5 and J is TRBJ1-1, with 7 bases fitting TRBD1. This receptor was taken from a woman aged 50 to 60 in good health and CMV-seropositive. Sequenced input: PBMCs. DNA of the CDR3: TGTGCCAGCAGCTTGACAGGGGTTGAAGCTTTCTTT. This encodes CASSLTGVEAFF.